These 28 T cell receptor beta chains came from one sample sequenced in a study of HIV-infected patients and healthy controls. All unsorted peripheral T cells were captured because whole blood was used without fractionation. cDNA was made from 500 ng RNA using alpha and beta constant primers. Each of the alpha and beta chains got its own library through chain-specific third strand synthesis with indices. TCRdb re-called the 5' RACE reads with MiXCR, one entry per CDR3 protein. This table has roughly 20,000 distinct CDR3 sequences, over 9.5% appearing once. Sequencing used blood. Receptors were obtained from an adult in good health.

The chain carries TRBV20-1 and TRBJ2-1; the D is unclear. Trimming removed 2 bases at V and 7 bases at J, with 6 bases between. The germline V gene encodes CDR1 DFQATT and CDR2 SNEGSKA (reference sequence). This CDR3 comprises 11 residues. The CDR3 bases are TGCAGTGCTAGACATTCAAATGAGCAGTTCTTC. The encoded protein is CSARHSNEQFF.

The rearrangement links TRBV28 to TRBJ2-7; unclear D gene. CDR1 is MDHEN and CDR2 is SYDVKM in the germline V gene. The CDR3 has 14 amino acids. The V gene lost 7 bases and the J gene lost 2 bases, with 15 bases spanning the gap. The CDR3 nucleotides are TGTGCCAGCACCCTGAGGACGGCCGCCTACGAGCAGTACTTC. This encodes CASTLRTAAYEQYF. Combining the CDR3 with reference TRBV28 and TRBJ2-7 gives the whole variable domain DVKVTQSSRYLVKRTGEKVFLECVQDMDHENMFWYRQDPGLGLRLIYFSYDVKMKEKGDIPEGYSVSREKKERFSLILESASTNQTSMYLCASTLRTAAYEQYFGPGTRLTVT.

This clonotype is judged medium-sized (0.01 to 0.1%). This sequence joins TRBV12-3 or TRBV12-4 and TRBJ2-7; 11 nucleotides match TRBD2. The CDR3 runs to 15 residues. V shed 6 bases and J 0 bases; nucleotides not matched to a gene: 4. This chain's CDR3 is CASRPTSGSSYEQYF. The CDR3 coding sequence is TGTGCCAGCAGGCCAACTAGCGGGAGCTCCTACGAGCAGTACTTC.

This clonotype was picked up a small number of times. J is TRBJ2-7 and V is TRBV7-2; no definite D call. The germline V and J ends were trimmed by 8 bases and 3 bases, with 17 bases remaining between them. The CDR3 runs 14 residues. Germline V lookup: CDR1 SGHTA, CDR2 FQGNSA. The CDR3 DNA is TGTGCCAGCGGCTGGAGTCAGGAACACTACGAGCAGTACTTC. This translates into CASGWSQEHYEQYF.

This clonotype was counted many times. The V gene is TRBV3-1, the J gene TRBJ2-5, with TRBD2 matching 13 bases. The V gene end was trimmed by 4 bases and the J gene end by 2 bases; junction bases not matched to a gene: 7. The germline V gene has CDR1 LGHDT and CDR2 YNNKEL (reference sequence). The CDR3 is 17 amino acids. The CDR3 nucleotides read TGTGCCAGCAGCCTGTTTAAGACTAGCGGGGGGCAAGAGACCCAGTACTTC. Its protein product is CASSLFKTSGGQETQYF.

The chain uses TRBV12-3 or TRBV12-4 and TRBJ2-4; TRBD1 matches 8 bases. The CDR3 has 13 residues. Germline trimming cut 8 bases from V and 8 bases from J; bases unmatched to any gene: 8. The CDR3 sequence is CASSGTGEDIQYF. The CDR3 nucleotides are TGTGCCAGCTCGGGGACAGGAGAGGACATTCAGTACTTC.

This clonotype appeared many times. V is TRBV27 and J is TRBJ1-1; 7 bases line up with TRBD1. This CDR3 has 14 residues. Germline CDR1 and CDR2: MNHEY and SMNVEV (reference sequence). The ends lost 3 bases at V and 6 bases at J; junction bases unmatched: 7. The CDR3 DNA is TGTGCCAGCAGTTTCGGAGGGGGCAAGGCTGAAGCTTTCTTT. It translates to CASSFGGGKAEAFF.

This clonotype was seen repeatedly, ten times or more. The chain carries TRBV20-1 and TRBJ2-7; 12 bases line up with TRBD2. This CDR3 contains 18 residues. Germline V CDR1 and CDR2: DFQATT, SNEGSKA (reference sequence). The J segment lost 2 bases and the V segment lost 1 base, leaving 12 bases of the junction unmatched. This chain's CDR3 is CSARVGPGLAGHPYEQYF. The CDR3 region has the DNA TGCAGTGCTAGAGTGGGACCGGGACTAGCGGGTCATCCCTACGAGCAGTACTTC.

The table lists this clonotype with many counts. The chain combines TRBV11-3 with TRBJ2-5, with D possibly being TRBD2 (7 bases). V gave up 0 bases and J gave up 1 base, with 12 bases separating them. This CDR3 contains 16 residues. Germline CDR1 is SGHNT and CDR2 is YENEEA. Here the CDR3 reads CASSLEGASGQETQYF. DNA of the CDR3: TGTGCCAGCAGCTTAGAGGGGGCTAGCGGCCAAGAGACCCAGTACTTC.

This clonotype is classed as medium-sized. J is TRBJ2-1 and V is TRBV7-2, with no clear D. CDR1 and CDR2 from the germline V gene are SGHTA and FQGNSA. The CDR3 has 12 residues. V was pared by 5 bases and J by 9 bases, with 11 bases between. The CDR3, as DNA: TGTGCCAGCAGCCCTGGATGGGGTGAGCAGTTCTTC. Translating gives CASSPGWGEQFF.

The table lists this clonotype with many counts. This chain joins TRBV19 and TRBJ2-3; D unresolved. The V end was cut by 6 bases, the J end by 10 bases, with 20 bases between. The CDR3 consists of 14 residues. Germline V gene sequence: CDR1 LNHDA, CDR2 SQIVND (reference sequence). As DNA, the CDR3 is TGTGCCAGTAGGTTCGCCCAGCTAGATTCGCCGCAGTATTTT. Its translation: CASRFAQLDSPQYF.

This clonotype was recorded many times. J is TRBJ2-6 and V is TRBV20-1; D is perhaps TRBD1 or TRBD2 (6 bases each). Germline CDR1 DFQATT, CDR2 SNEGSKA (reference sequence). V was shortened by 6 bases and J by 3 bases, with 12 bases between the two germline ends. This CDR3 comprises 14 residues. CDR3 bases: TGCAGTGCCCGGGGGCGGAGTGGGGCCAACGTCCTGACTTTC. It translates to CSARGRSGANVLTF.

The gene calls are TRBV29-1 and TRBJ1-1; tentative D call: TRBD1 (6 bases). Germline values: CDR1 SQVTM, CDR2 ANQGSEA. The V end lost 5 bases, the J end lost 2 bases, and 12 bases lay between the germline ends. The CDR3 is made up of 13 amino acids. CDR3 residues: CSVSRGGNTEAFF. CDR3 sequence (DNA): TGCAGCGTTTCCAGGGGAGGTAACACTGAAGCTTTCTTT.

There are many counts of this clonotype. The chain is built from TRBV14 and TRBJ2-3; possibly TRBD2 for D (5 bases). The germline CDR1 and CDR2 sequences are SGHDN and FVKESK. Trimming removed 5 bases from V and 5 bases from J, with 11 bases in between. The CDR3 is 13 residues long. Here the CDR3 DNA reads TGTGCCAGCAGCTTTACCGAGGGAGATACGCAGTATTTT. The encoded protein is CASSFTEGDTQYF.

Only a few counts were recorded for this clonotype. The chain recombines TRBV5-8 with TRBJ2-2; a weak D match, TRBD1 (5 bases). Germline values: CDR1 SGHTS, CDR2 YDEGEE. The CDR3 is made up of 14 amino acids. The V gene lost 4 bases and the J gene lost 3 bases, with 10 bases spanning the gap. The CDR3 sequence is CASSPDTYTGELFF. In DNA, the CDR3 is TGTGCCAGCAGCCCGGACACTTACACCGGGGAGCTGTTTTTT.

At least ten counts were recorded for this clonotype. The chain is built from TRBV4-1 and TRBJ2-1, with 14 nucleotides matching TRBD2. Looked up from germline, CDR1 is MGHRA and CDR2 is YSYEKL. V shed 1 base and J 10 bases; nucleotides not matched to a gene: 6. The CDR3 consists of 16 residues. CDR3 sequence: CASSQGGTSGSAEQFF. For the CDR3, the DNA is TGCGCCAGCAGCCAAGGAGGGACTAGCGGGAGCGCGGAGCAGTTCTTC.

The chain has TRBV20-1 and TRBJ2-2, with a possible D match to TRBD2 (6 bases). CDR3 size: 11 residues. CDR1 and CDR2 (germline): DFQATT, SNEGSKA (reference sequence). V was shortened by 3 bases and J by 8 bases, with 7 bases between the two germline ends. The CDR3: CSARAGGELFF. CDR3 nucleotides: TGCAGTGCTAGGGCGGGGGGGGAGCTGTTTTTT.

By frequency in the sample, this clonotype is medium-sized. The chain uses TRBV3-1 and TRBJ2-1; D is undetermined. V was pared by 1 base and J by 5 bases, with 12 bases between. The CDR3 runs to 15 residues. Germline CDR1 reads LGHDT; CDR2 reads YNNKEL (reference sequence). The CDR3 here is CASSQVRSRDNEQFF. The CDR3, as DNA: TGTGCCAGCAGCCAAGTTAGGTCGCGTGACAATGAGCAGTTCTTC.

Within the sample, this clonotype is medium-sized. The V call is TRBV24-1, the J call TRBJ2-5; 9 nucleotides match TRBD2. Trimming removed 3 bases from V and 9 bases from J; junction bases left unmatched: 13. The CDR3 sequence is 16 residues long. CDR1 KGHDR and CDR2 SFDVKD come from the germline V gene. CDR3 amino acids: CATSDRASGTLRPQYF. In DNA form, the CDR3 reads TGTGCCACCAGTGATCGGGCTAGCGGGACCCTTCGCCCCCAGTACTTC.

The rearrangement uses TRBV6-5 and TRBJ1-1, with D unclear. The CDR3 runs to 13 residues. V was cut by 6 bases and J by 10 bases, with 18 bases left in between. The V gene's germline CDR1 is MNHEY and CDR2 SVGAGI. The CDR3 loop reads CASRPYTSLGAFF. Written as DNA, the CDR3 is TGTGCCAGCAGGCCATATACCTCCCTCGGAGCTTTCTTT.

There are a few counts of this clonotype. A much larger clone differs from this one at a single base, so this may be a read error. CDR3 protein: CASSLGTGVEGNTIYF. CDR3 coding DNA: TGTGCCAGCAGCTTGGGGACAGGGGTTGAAGGAAACACCATATATTTT. J is TRBJ1-3 and V is TRBV7-9, with 10 bases aligning to TRBD1. The CDR3 covers 16 residues. Germline values: CDR1 SEHNR, CDR2 FQNEAQ (reference sequence). V trimming: 3 bases; J trimming: 4 bases; junction bases outside the gene matches: 6.

This rearrangement joins TRBV7-9 to TRBJ1-2; perhaps TRBD1 as D (6 bases). V was clipped by 5 bases and J by 5 bases, with 15 bases between them. The germline CDR1 and CDR2 sequences are SEHNR and FQNEAQ (reference sequence). The CDR3 has 14 residues. The CDR3 loop is CASSHRDTLYGYTF. The CDR3 DNA reads TGTGCCAGCAGCCATAGGGACACATTGTATGGCTACACCTTC.

In its sample, this clonotype is medium-sized. The chain employs TRBV29-1 and TRBJ2-1, with TRBD2 identical over 9 bases. With V trimmed by 4 bases and J by 2 bases, 6 bases remained unmatched. Germline V lookup: CDR1 SQVTM, CDR2 ANQGSEA. This CDR3 is 15 amino acids long. The CDR3 coding sequence is TGCAGCGTTGTCCGCTCTAGCGGGGCCTACAATGAGCAGTTCTTC. Its protein product is CSVVRSSGAYNEQFF.

This clonotype occurred many times. V usage is TRBV6-2 or TRBV6-3 and J usage is TRBJ2-1; 14 bases are shared with TRBD2. V trimming: 4 bases; J trimming: 0 bases; junction bases outside the gene matches: 5. Germline values: CDR1 MNHEY, CDR2 SVGEGT. The CDR3 contains 18 residues. CDR3 amino acids: CASSFPTSGRASYNEQFF. CDR3 coding DNA: TGTGCCAGCAGTTTCCCGACTAGCGGGAGGGCCTCCTACAATGAGCAGTTCTTC.

By share of the sample, this clonotype is medium-sized. This CDR3 is CSGERTSGETQYF. Here the CDR3 DNA reads TGCAGCGGAGAACGGACTAGCGGGGAGACCCAGTACTTC. The rearrangement joins TRBV29-1 to TRBJ2-5, with 11 bases that match TRBD2. Germline loops: CDR1 SQVTM, CDR2 ANQGSEA. CDR3 length: 13 amino acids. The ends lost 7 bases at V and 5 bases at J; junction bases unmatched: 6.

J is TRBJ2-3 and V is TRBV7-6; 10 positions agree with TRBD2. This CDR3 is 17 amino acids long. The V segment lost 2 bases and the J segment 4 bases; nucleotides outside the gene matches: 9. CDR1 is SGHVS and CDR2 is FNYEAQ in the germline V gene. CDR3 in DNA: TGTGCCAGCAGCTTACCCAAAGCGGGAGGGTCGCCAGATACGCAGTATTTT. Encoded protein: CASSLPKAGGSPDTQYF.

This clonotype showed up just a few times. J is TRBJ1-6 and V is TRBV7-9, with 7 positions matching TRBD1. Trimming cost V 6 bases and J 5 bases; bases outside gene matches: 13. Germline CDR1 SEHNR, CDR2 FQNEAQ (reference sequence). CDR3 size: 17 residues. CDR3 coding DNA: TGTGCCAGCAGTTTAAGTTACCGGGACAGAAATAATTCACCCCTCCACTTT. Amino acid sequence: CASSLSYRDRNNSPLHF.

This clonotype came up a few times. The chain is built from TRBV7-8 and TRBJ2-3, with 7 bases lining up with TRBD2. Per germline, CDR1 SGHVS and CDR2 FQNEAQ. CDR3 length: 18 amino acids. Trimming at V came to 3 bases and at J to 5 bases, leaving 17 bases not matched to a gene. The CDR3 is CASSFGLLAEWGGDTQYF. The DNA for the CDR3 is TGTGCCAGCAGCTTCGGCCTCCTAGCGGAGTGGGGAGGAGATACGCAGTATTTT. Complete variable domain (other parts from reference TRBV7-8 and TRBJ2-3): GAGVSQSPRYKVAKRGQDVALRCDPISGHVSLFWYQQALGQGPEFLTYFQNEAQLDKSGLPSDRFFAERPEGSVSTLKIQRTQQEDSAVYLCASSFGLLAEWGGDTQYFGPGTRLTVL.